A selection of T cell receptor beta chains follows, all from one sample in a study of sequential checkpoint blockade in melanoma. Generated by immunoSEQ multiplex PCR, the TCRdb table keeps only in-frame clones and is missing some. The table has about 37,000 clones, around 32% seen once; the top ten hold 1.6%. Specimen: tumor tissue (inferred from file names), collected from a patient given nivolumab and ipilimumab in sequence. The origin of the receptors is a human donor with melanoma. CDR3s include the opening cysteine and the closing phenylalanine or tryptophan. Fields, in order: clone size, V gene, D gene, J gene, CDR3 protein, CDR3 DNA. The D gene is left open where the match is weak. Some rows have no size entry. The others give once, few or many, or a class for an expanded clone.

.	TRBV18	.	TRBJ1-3	CASSLGTSSGNTIYF	TGTGCCAGCTCACTTGGGACATCCTCTGGAAACACCATATATTTT
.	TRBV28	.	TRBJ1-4	CASRPRAATNEKLFF	TGTGCCAGCAGGCCCAGGGCCGCAACTAATGAAAAACTGTTTTTT
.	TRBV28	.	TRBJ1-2	CASSLFGRGGGYTF	TGTGCCAGCAGTTTATTTGGCCGAGGAGGTGGCTACACCTTC
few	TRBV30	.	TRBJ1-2	CAWAPRVNQGVYGYTF	TGTGCCTGGGCTCCGAGAGTTAATCAGGGAGTCTATGGCTACACCTTC
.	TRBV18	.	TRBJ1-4	CASSPVVSGVGATNEKLFF	TGTGCCAGCTCACCGGTGGTGTCAGGGGTTGGAGCAACTAATGAAAAACTGTTTTTT
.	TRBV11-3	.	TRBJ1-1	CASSLGRSNTEAFF	TGTGCCAGCAGCTTAGGACGGTCGAACACTGAAGCTTTCTTT
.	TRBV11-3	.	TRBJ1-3	CASSFGSNSGNTIYF	TGTGCCAGCAGCTTCGGGTCTAACTCTGGAAACACCATATATTTT
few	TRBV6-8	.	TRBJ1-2	CASRRTAYGYTF	TGTGCCAGCAGACGGACAGCCTATGGCTACACCTTC
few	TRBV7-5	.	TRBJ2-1	CASSLGGSNSYNEQFF	TGTGCCAGCAGCTTGGGCGGGAGTAATAGCTACAATGAGCAGTTCTTC
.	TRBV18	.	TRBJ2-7	CASSPDRSGNEQYF	TGTGCCAGCTCACCAGACAGGAGTGGAAACGAGCAGTACTTC
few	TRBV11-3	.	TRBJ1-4	CASSLGQSRNEKLFF	TGTGCCAGCAGCTTAGGACAGTCACGTAATGAAAAACTGTTTTTT
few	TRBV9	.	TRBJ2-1	CASSVGTGDEQFF	TGTGCCAGCAGCGTAGGCACGGGGGATGAGCAGTTCTTC
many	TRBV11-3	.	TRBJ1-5	CASSLGQGNQPQHF	TGTGCCAGCAGCTTGGGTCAGGGTAATCAGCCCCAGCATTTT
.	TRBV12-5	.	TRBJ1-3	CASTRSIGNTIYF	TGTGCCAGCACCAGGAGTATCGGAAACACCATATATTTT
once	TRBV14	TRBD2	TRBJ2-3	CASSPGTSGRSDTQYF	TGTGCCAGCAGCCCAGGGACTAGCGGGAGATCAGATACGCAGTATTTT
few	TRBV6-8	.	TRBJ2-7	CASRDQGSGRYEQYF	TGTGCCAGCAGGGATCAGGGGAGCGGGCGCTACGAGCAGTACTTC
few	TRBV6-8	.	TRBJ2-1	CASSYDWRGDNEQFF	TGTGCCAGCAGTTACGACTGGAGGGGAGACAATGAGCAGTTCTTC
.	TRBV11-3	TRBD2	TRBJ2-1	CASSHTSGGLDEQFF	TGTGCCAGCAGCCATACTAGCGGGGGGTTGGATGAGCAGTTCTTC
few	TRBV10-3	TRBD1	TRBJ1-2	CAISEQGGYGYTF	TGTGCCATCAGTGAGCAGGGGGGCTATGGCTACACCTTC
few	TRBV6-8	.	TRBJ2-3	CASSYQAPQGLIGQYF	TGTGCCAGCAGTTACCAGGCCCCCCAGGGCCTCATCGGGCAGTATTTT
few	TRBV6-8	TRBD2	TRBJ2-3	CASSLGLAEGGTQYF	TGTGCCAGCAGTTTGGGACTAGCTGAAGGAGGTACGCAGTATTTT
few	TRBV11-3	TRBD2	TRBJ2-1	CASSLLAGGSSYNEQFF	TGTGCCAGCAGCTTACTAGCGGGAGGGAGCTCCTACAATGAGCAGTTCTTC
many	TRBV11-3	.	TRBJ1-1	CASSTQERGTEAFF	TGTGCCAGCAGCACACAAGAGAGGGGCACTGAAGCTTTCTTT
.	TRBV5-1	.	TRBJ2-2	CASSFLQGYSNTGELFF	TGCGCCAGCAGCTTTTTACAGGGTTATTCGAACACCGGGGAGCTGTTTTTT
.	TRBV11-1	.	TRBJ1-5	CASSFLGAADQPQHF	TGTGCCAGCAGCTTTCTGGGGGCTGCGGATCAGCCCCAGCATTTT
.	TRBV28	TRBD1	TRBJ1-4	CASRTTGGPNEKLFF	TGTGCCAGCAGGACAACAGGGGGTCCTAATGAAAAACTGTTTTTT
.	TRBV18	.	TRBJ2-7	CASSPGAQLTYEQYF	TGTGCCAGCTCACCGGGGGCCCAACTAACCTACGAGCAGTACTTC
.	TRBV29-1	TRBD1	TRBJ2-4	CSVGVGTGLALAKNIQYF	TGCAGCGTTGGGGTGGGGACAGGTCTTGCACTAGCCAAAAACATTCAGTACTTC
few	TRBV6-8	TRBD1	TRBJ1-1	CAISDLSGGEAFF	TGTGCCATCAGTGACTTATCAGGGGGGGAAGCTTTCTTT
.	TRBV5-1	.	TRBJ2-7	CASSVGLSRGSSYEQYF	TGCGCCAGCAGCGTGGGACTTTCCCGGGGGAGCTCCTACGAGCAGTACTTC
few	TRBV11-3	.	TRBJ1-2	CASSFSFRGEDGYTF	TGTGCCAGCAGCTTTAGTTTTAGAGGGGAGGATGGCTACACCTTC
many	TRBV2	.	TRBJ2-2	CASTPLGSLNTGELFF	TGTGCCAGCACCCCACTGGGTAGCTTGAACACCGGGGAGCTGTTTTTT
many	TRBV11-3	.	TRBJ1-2	CASSLRQGVGGYTF	TGTGCCAGCAGCTTGAGGCAGGGAGTGGGAGGCTACACCTTC
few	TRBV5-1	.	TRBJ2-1	CASSFEASSYNEQFF	TGCGCCAGCAGCTTCGAGGCGAGCTCCTACAATGAGCAGTTCTTC
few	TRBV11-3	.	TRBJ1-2	CASSLEWAREYGYTF	TGTGCCAGCAGCTTGGAATGGGCCAGAGAGTATGGCTACACCTTC
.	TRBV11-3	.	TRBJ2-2	CASSLTPLNTGELFF	TGTGCCAGCAGCTTAACCCCCCTGAACACCGGGGAGCTGTTTTTT
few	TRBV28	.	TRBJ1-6	CASRQGGMVPLHF	TGTGCCAGCAGACAAGGGGGAATGGTACCCCTCCACTTT
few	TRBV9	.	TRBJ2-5	CASSVGTGIQETQYF	TGTGCCAGCAGCGTGGGTACAGGGATCCAAGAGACCCAGTACTTC
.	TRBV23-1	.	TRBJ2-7	CASSQLNGALYIYEQYF	TGCGCCAGCAGTCAATTGAATGGAGCCTTGTACATTTACGAGCAGTACTTC
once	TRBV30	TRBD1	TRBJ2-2	CAWRAGTGGITGELFF	TGTGCCTGGAGGGCCGGGACAGGGGGCATCACCGGGGAGCTGTTTTTT
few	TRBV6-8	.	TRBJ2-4	CASSPMRGVDIQYF	TGTGCCAGCAGTCCTATGAGAGGGGTGGACATTCAGTACTTC
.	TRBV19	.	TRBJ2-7	CASSAASSYEQYF	TGTGCCAGTAGCGCCGCCAGCTCCTACGAGCAGTACTTC
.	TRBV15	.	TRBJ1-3	CATSRDWGASGNTIYF	TGTGCCACCAGCAGAGATTGGGGCGCCTCTGGAAACACCATATATTTT
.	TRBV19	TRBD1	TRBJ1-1	CASNPGQVSDEAFF	TGTGCCAGTAACCCGGGACAGGTCTCTGATGAAGCTTTCTTT
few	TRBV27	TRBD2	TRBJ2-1	CASRPTSGRTYNEQFF	TGTGCCAGCAGACCTACTAGCGGCCGGACCTACAATGAGCAGTTCTTC
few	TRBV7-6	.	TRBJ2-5	CASSSSRVGAWETQYF	TGTGCCAGCAGCTCGTCGCGGGTGGGGGCATGGGAGACCCAGTACTTC
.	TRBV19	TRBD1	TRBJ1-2	CASSRDRASGYTF	TGTGCCAGTAGCAGAGACAGGGCGTCAGGCTACACCTTC
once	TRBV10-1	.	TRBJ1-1	CASRGASNTEAFF	TGCGCCAGCAGAGGGGCTTCGAACACTGAAGCTTTCTTT
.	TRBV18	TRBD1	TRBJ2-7	CASSPADRGISEQYF	TGTGCCAGCTCACCTGCGGACAGGGGTATTTCCGAGCAGTACTTC
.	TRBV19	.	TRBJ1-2	CASSKNLQGNGYTF	TGTGCCAGTAGTAAAAACCTACAGGGTAATGGCTACACCTTC